This TCR beta chain is drawn from a study of OX40 agonist ivuxolimab in advanced cancers. About the study: Patients were dosed with the agonistic anti-OX40 (CD134) antibody ivuxolimab. The study gave patients intravenous ivuxolimab at 0.01 to 10 mg/kg every 2 weeks. Findings and limits, study-wide: On average, a greater number of expanded clones characterised CD8+ T cells relative to CD4+.

Only in-frame clones appear in the TCRdb table, and some are missing; sequencing was by immunoSEQ multiplex PCR. The sample has around 99,000 clones, about 90% seen once. This clone was seen once. Its antigen is undetermined. The V segment lost 3 bases and the J segment 7 bases; nucleotides outside the gene matches: 10. The CDR3 length is 16 residues. Per the germline V gene, CDR1 is KGHSH and CDR2 is LQKENI. On cycle 4 day 1 and cycle 7 day 1, as well as at baseline, blood was sampled. The chain links TRBV18 to TRBJ1-3, with TRBD1 matching over 9 bases. This TCR was recovered from an adult with an advanced solid tumor such as melanoma, head and neck, liver or kidney cancer. This specimen consisted of CD4+ or CD8+ T cells sorted from blood, obtained in a trial of the OX40 agonist ivuxolimab. Here the CDR3 DNA reads TGTGCCAGCTCACCTTGGGCCGGGACAGGGCGGAACACCATATATTTT. Amino acids: CASSPWAGTGRNTIYF.